A single sample gave rise to the 20 T cell receptor beta chains below, sequenced in a study of blood T cell repertoires in COVID-19. Method: immunoSEQ multiplex PCR; TCRdb's copy keeps in-frame clones and lacks some. The sample consists of 110,000 or so clones, around 89% of them appearing once. Sequences were obtained from peripheral blood. These TCRs come from a woman in her 50s with acute or convalescent COVID-19.

The chain is built from TRBV1 and TRBJ2-7; TRBD1 is the table's D call and was not checked against the DNA. TRBV1 is termed a pseudogene. The CDR3 totals 13 residues. DNA for the CDR3: TGCACCAGCAGCCACACAACAGGGTACGAGCAGTACTTC. Translation gives CTSSHTTGYEQYF.

In its sample, this clone was seen once. This chain uses TRBV30 with TRBJ1-1; D not resolved. The CDR3 loop spans 15 amino acids. Trimming took off 0 bases at V and 2 bases at J, with 13 bases between the two ends. Germline values: CDR1 GTSNPN, CDR2 SVGIG (reference sequence). CDR3 DNA sequence: TGTGCCTGGAGTGTAATAGGGAGCCAAAACACTGAAGCTTTCTTT. Its protein is CAWSVIGSQNTEAFF.

The CDR3 nucleotides are TGTGCCAGCAGCTCCGACATTAACTATGGCTACACCTTC. Protein product: CASSSDINYGYTF. The V call is TRBV7-8, the J call TRBJ1-2; D gene uncertain. The germline V and J ends were trimmed by 4 bases and 1 base, with 7 bases remaining between them. The CDR3 loop spans 13 amino acids. Germline CDR1 and CDR2: SGHVS and FQNEAQ.

The gene calls are TRBV9 and TRBJ1-2; 9 bases map to TRBD1. The CDR3 spans 16 residues. Germline CDR1 reads SGDLS; CDR2 reads YYNGEE. Trimming at V came to 4 bases and at J to 4 bases, leaving 11 bases not matched to a gene. For the CDR3, the DNA is TGTGCCAGCAGCTCCAGCCCGGGACAGGGTGGCTATGGCTACACCTTC. The encoded protein is CASSSSPGQGGYGYTF.

The table lists this clone with a count of one. This chain uses TRBV9 with TRBJ1-3, with unresolved D. CDR1 and CDR2 (germline): SGDLS, YYNGEE. CDR3 length equals 14 residues. Trimming stripped 2 bases from V and 2 bases from J, with 8 bases between. The CDR3 DNA follows: TGTGCCAGCAGCGTTGCGACAACTGGAAACACCATATATTTT. Encoded protein: CASSVATTGNTIYF.

This clone has a single count. The gene calls are TRBV9 and TRBJ2-2, with no clear D. Germline assignment: CDR1 SGDLS and CDR2 YYNGEE. V lost 4 bases, J lost 6 bases, and 13 bases lay in between. The length of the CDR3 is 14 residues. The CDR3, as DNA: TGTGCCAGCAGCCCCAGTGTCAAGTCCGGGGAGCTGTTTTTT. It is translated as CASSPSVKSGELFF.

V usage is TRBV28 and J usage is TRBJ2-5; possibly TRBD2 for D (6 bases). V gave up 5 bases and J gave up 4 bases, with 20 bases separating them. CDR1 is MDHEN and CDR2 is SYDVKM in the germline V gene. The CDR3 is 16 residues long. CDR3 nucleotides: TGTGCCAGCAGTCCCCCGGCGCTTGGAGGGCGAGAGACCCAGTACTTC. Its protein product is CASSPPALGGRETQYF.

The gene calls are TRBV2 and TRBJ1-1; TRBD1 agrees at 9 bases. Per germline, CDR1 SNHLY and CDR2 FYNNEI. The J segment lost 11 bases and the V segment lost 4 bases, leaving 5 bases of the junction unmatched. This CDR3 spans 12 amino acids. This chain's CDR3 is CASSGQGVGAFF. In DNA, the CDR3 is TGTGCCAGCAGTGGACAGGGGGTGGGCGCTTTCTTT.

The chain couples TRBV10-3 to TRBJ2-1; weak D call: TRBD1 (5 bases). V was clipped by 2 bases and J by 6 bases, with 8 bases between them. Germline assignment: CDR1 ENHRY and CDR2 SYGVKD. The CDR3 runs 13 residues. The CDR3 DNA follows: TGTGCCATCAGTGAGGGGGCCGGCAATGAGCAGTTCTTC. It translates to CAISEGAGNEQFF.

The chain recombines TRBV5-1 with TRBJ1-3; 7 bases are a match to TRBD1. The trim removed 4 bases at V and 0 bases at J, leaving 4 bases unmatched. The CDR3 contains 15 residues. CDR1 and CDR2 from the germline V gene are SGHRS and YFSETQ. CDR3 DNA: TGCGCCAGCAGCGAGGGGGCGAGCTCTGGAAACACCATATATTTT. Translation gives CASSEGASSGNTIYF.

The V gene is TRBV28, the J gene TRBJ1-1; 9 bases match TRBD1. Germline V gives CDR1 MDHEN, CDR2 SYDVKM. Germline trimming cut 6 bases from V and 7 bases from J; bases unmatched to any gene: 12. The CDR3 has 15 residues. As DNA, the CDR3 is TGTGCCAGCAGGCTTGAGGGACAGGGTCAGGTTGAAGCTTTCTTT. Residues: CASRLEGQGQVEAFF.

V is TRBV4-3 and J is TRBJ2-3; TRBD2 is a possible D gene (5 bases). The CDR3 contains 16 residues. Trimming cost V 0 bases and J 3 bases, with 13 bases left between them. Germline V gene data show CDR1 as LGHNA and CDR2 as YSLEER. The CDR3 bases are TGCGCCAGCAGCCAAGACTTCGCGGGTGGAACAGATACGCAGTATTTT. Translated: CASSQDFAGGTDTQYF.

This chain joins TRBV7-3 and TRBJ2-3; TRBD1 aligns across 9 bases. CDR3 length: 14 amino acids. Germline V gives CDR1 SGHTA, CDR2 FQGTGA. V shed 5 bases and J 5 bases; nucleotides not matched to a gene: 5. CDR3 region: CASSQQGAVDTQYF. The DNA of the CDR3 is TGTGCCAGCAGCCAACAGGGGGCCGTAGATACGCAGTATTTT.

The V gene is TRBV11-2, the J gene TRBJ1-1; D call uncertain. This CDR3 has 11 amino acids. Trimming pared 5 bases from V and 11 bases from J, leaving 12 bases between. Per the germline V gene, CDR1 is SGHAT and CDR2 is FQNNGV. The CDR3 DNA is TGTGCCAGCAGCCAGAGCTTGGAGGCTTTCTTT. Its translation: CASSQSLEAFF.

J is TRBJ1-4 and V is TRBV7-8; 7 bases match TRBD1. Unmatched junction bases numbered 8, after V lost 5 bases and J lost 2 bases. The germline CDR1 and CDR2 sequences are SGHVS and FQNEAQ. The CDR3 totals 16 residues. CDR3 in amino acids: CASSLRQGVTNEKLFF. Written as DNA, the CDR3 is TGTGCCAGCAGCCTCAGACAGGGCGTCACTAATGAAAAACTGTTTTTT.

The V call is TRBV3-1 (or the pseudogene TRBV3-2), the J call TRBJ1-4, with D possibly matching TRBD1 (5 bases). Germline CDR1 is LGHDT and CDR2 is YNNKEL (reference sequence). V lost 4 bases, J lost 3 bases, and 27 bases lay in between. The CDR3 length is 20 residues. DNA for the CDR3: TGTGCCAGCAGCCCCATGCCCCAGTGGGGAAGGGGAGGGTCTAATGAAAAACTGTTTTTT. Translated, it gives CASSPMPQWGRGGSNEKLFF.

This clone was recorded only once. The chain links TRBV24-1 to TRBJ1-1, with 7 positions matching TRBD1. This CDR3 is built from 12 residues. Germline V lookup: CDR1 KGHDR, CDR2 SFDVKD. J lost 9 bases, V lost 5 bases, and 5 bases had no gene match. The CDR3 loop is CATSAVGQQAFF. The CDR3 DNA follows: TGTGCCACCAGTGCCGTGGGACAGCAAGCTTTCTTT.

J is TRBJ2-1 and V is TRBV23-1; 12 bases are a match to TRBD2. TRBV23-1 is an ORF; its function is uncertain. Trimming removed 6 bases from V and 3 bases from J; junction bases left unmatched: 9. The CDR3 has 17 amino acids. In DNA form, the CDR3 reads TGCGCCAGCAGACAAACGACTAGCGGGGGATACTACAATGAGCAGTTCTTC. It is translated as CASRQTTSGGYYNEQFF.

The chain carries TRBV7-9 and TRBJ2-1; D may be TRBD1 (6 bases). The germline gives CDR1 SEHNR, CDR2 FQNEAQ (reference sequence). CDR3 length: 15 amino acids. The ends were cut back, 8 bases at V and 9 bases at J, with 23 bases in the middle. The CDR3 nucleotides are TGTGCCAGCTACTTTCCCGGGACACCGAACGGTGAGCAGTTCTTC. The encoded protein is CASYFPGTPNGEQFF.

The rearrangement uses TRBV19 and TRBJ1-2, with D unresolved. The CDR3 totals 15 residues. Germline V gene data show CDR1 as LNHDA and CDR2 as SQIVND (reference sequence). V lost 1 base, J lost 5 bases, and 14 bases lay in between. The CDR3 coding sequence is TGTGCCAGTAGTATAGTAAGCGGACCGTTTTATGGCTACACCTTC. This translates into CASSIVSGPFYGYTF.